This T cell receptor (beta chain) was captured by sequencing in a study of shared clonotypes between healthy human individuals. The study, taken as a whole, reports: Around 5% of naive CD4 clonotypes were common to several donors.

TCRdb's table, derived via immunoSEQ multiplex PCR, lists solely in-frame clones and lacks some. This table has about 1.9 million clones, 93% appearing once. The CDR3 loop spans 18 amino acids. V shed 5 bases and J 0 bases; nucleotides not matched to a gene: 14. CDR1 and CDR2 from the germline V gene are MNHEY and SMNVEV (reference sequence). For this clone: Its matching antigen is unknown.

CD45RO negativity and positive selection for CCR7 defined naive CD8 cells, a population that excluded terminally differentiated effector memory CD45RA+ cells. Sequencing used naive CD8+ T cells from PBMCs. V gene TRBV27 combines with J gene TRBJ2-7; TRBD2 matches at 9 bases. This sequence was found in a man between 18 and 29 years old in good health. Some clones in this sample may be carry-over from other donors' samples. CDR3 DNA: TGTGCCAGCAGTCCCAGGACTAGCGTTCCACCCTACTCCTACGAGCAGTACTTC. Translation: CASSPRTSVPPYSYEQYF.